The rows below give T cell receptor beta chains drawn from one sample of a study of blood T cells in healthy people across ages. One entry per CDR3 protein, called by TCRdb with MiXCR from the 5' RACE reads. The data hold roughly 800,000 distinct CDR3 sequences, with 58% observed a single time. The sequencing input was blood. Receptors were obtained from a young man in good health. The CDR3 runs from the conserved cysteine through the conserved F or W. Each record gives: V gene, D gene, J gene, clone size, CDR3 protein, CDR3 DNA. D genes are given only for firm matches. Clone size is given for some rows only: seen once, a few or many times, or a class if the clone is expanded.

TRBV11-1	-	TRBJ2-6	-	CASATLRALSSGANVLTF	TGTGCCAGCGCAACCCTGAGGGCCTTGAGCTCTGGGGCCAACGTCCTGACTTTC
TRBV7-6	TRBD2	TRBJ2-5	once	CASSRESGRFVETQYF	TGTGCCAGCAGCCGTGAGAGCGGGAGGTTCGTAGAGACCCAGTACTTC
TRBV5-1	TRBD2	TRBJ2-1	few	CASSPGSGSSYNEQFF	TGCGCCAGCAGCCCCGGCAGCGGGAGCTCCTACAATGAGCAGTTCTTC
TRBV7-9	-	TRBJ1-1	-	CASSRRLGGNTEAFF	TGTGCCAGCAGCCGGAGACTGGGTGGGAACACTGAAGCTTTCTTT
TRBV7-2	TRBD1	TRBJ1-6	-	CASSEGTGSYSPLHF	TGTGCCAGCAGCGAGGGGACAGGGTCGTATTCACCCCTCCACTTT
TRBV27	TRBD2	TRBJ2-7	-	CASSPRLAGLYEQYF	TGTGCCAGCAGTCCCCGACTAGCGGGGCTCTACGAGCAGTACTTC
TRBV6-5	TRBD1	TRBJ2-3	few	CASTSGTGQYF	TGTGCCAGCACCTCCGGGACAGGGCAGTATTTT
TRBV2	TRBD2	TRBJ2-1	few	CASRRREGLYNEQFF	TGTGCCAGCCGTCGGCGGGAGGGATTATACAATGAGCAGTTCTTC
TRBV3-1	TRBD1	TRBJ2-5	-	CASSHRGGQQETQYF	TGTGCCAGCAGCCATAGAGGGGGACAGCAAGAGACCCAGTACTTC
TRBV7-2	TRBD1	TRBJ2-7	-	CASSGRQGNYEQYF	TGTGCCAGCAGCGGGCGACAGGGAAACTACGAGCAGTACTTC
TRBV5-1	-	TRBJ2-3	-	CASSTRSALEVDTQYF	TGCGCCAGCAGTACTAGATCGGCCTTAGAAGTAGATACGCAGTATTTT
TRBV25-1	TRBD2	TRBJ2-1	once	CATGLAGSSSYSEQFF	TGTGCCACCGGGCTAGCGGGATCCAGCTCCTACAGTGAGCAGTTCTTC
TRBV7-9	-	TRBJ2-7	-	CASSLAGVGEQYF	TGTGCCAGCAGCTTAGCGGGGGTTGGGGAGCAGTACTTC
TRBV30	-	TRBJ2-5	-	CAWSLTGLQETQYF	TGTGCCTGGAGTTTGACAGGCCTCCAAGAGACCCAGTACTTC
TRBV3-1	-	TRBJ1-5	-	CASSQGGWGPQHF	TGTGCCAGCAGCCAAGGAGGATGGGGGCCCCAGCATTTT
TRBV9	-	TRBJ2-5	-	CASSTMKFETQYF	TGTGCCAGCAGTACTATGAAATTCGAGACCCAGTACTTC
TRBV2	TRBD2	TRBJ2-4	-	CAGRRVAGYRNEQYF	TGTGCCGGAAGACGGGTAGCGGGGTATCGCAATGAGCAGTACTTC
TRBV7-9	-	TRBJ1-4	-	CASSAQRNNEKLFF	TGTGCCAGCAGCGCACAGCGAAACAATGAAAAACTGTTTTTT
TRBV29-1	-	TRBJ2-1	few	CSVATTGNEQFF	TGCAGCGTTGCCACGACTGGGAATGAGCAGTTCTTC
TRBV20-1	TRBD1	TRBJ1-2	few	CSATTGQGIYEGYTF	TGCAGTGCTACGACCGGACAGGGGATATACGAAGGCTACACCTTC
TRBV9	TRBD2	TRBJ2-3	few	CASSPPGLAGQDTQYF	TGTGCCAGCAGCCCCCCGGGACTAGCGGGTCAGGATACGCAGTATTTT
TRBV7-9	-	TRBJ2-7	few	CASSLEFGSRLKSQYF	TGTGCCAGCAGCTTAGAATTTGGTAGTCGTTTGAAAAGCCAGTACTTC
TRBV7-9	TRBD1	TRBJ1-2	-	CASSPGTGAYYGYTF	TGTGCCAGCAGCCCCGGGACAGGGGCTTACTATGGCTACACCTTC
TRBV5-1	TRBD2	TRBJ2-1	-	CASSGTRSYNEQFF	TGCGCCAGCAGCGGGACTAGAAGTTATAATGAGCAGTTCTTC
TRBV5-8	-	TRBJ1-5	-	CASSLRSQPQHF	TGTGCCAGCAGCTTACGATCTCAGCCCCAGCATTTT
TRBV3-1	-	TRBJ2-7	-	CASSQVRGSDEQYF	TGTGCCAGCAGCCAAGTCCGAGGTAGCGACGAGCAGTACTTC
TRBV7-9	-	TRBJ2-7	few	CASSYQSYEQYF	TGTGCCAGCAGCTACCAAAGCTACGAGCAGTACTTC
TRBV3-1	-	TRBJ2-7	-	CASSQRGGKYNEQYF	TGTGCCAGCAGCCAAAGGGGGGGGAAATACAACGAGCAGTACTTC
TRBV5-4	TRBD2	TRBJ2-5	-	CASSLGGRMETQYF	TGTGCCAGCAGCTTGGGCGGGAGGATGGAGACCCAGTACTTC
TRBV20-1	-	TRBJ1-2	-	CSVPDINYGYTF	TGCAGTGTTCCGGACATTAACTATGGCTACACCTTC
TRBV11-2	-	TRBJ1-4	once	CASSPQVATNEKLFF	TGTGCCAGCAGCCCTCAGGTGGCAACTAATGAAAAACTGTTTTTT
TRBV27	-	TRBJ1-2	-	CASSLRLGSHYGYTF	TGTGCCAGCAGTTTACGCCTGGGCAGTCACTATGGCTACACCTTC
TRBV3-1	TRBD2	TRBJ2-1	few	CASSQGLAGGLSMNEQFF	TGTGCCAGCAGCCAGGGACTAGCGGGGGGGCTTAGTATGAATGAGCAGTTCTTC
TRBV2	TRBD2	TRBJ2-3	-	CASGGTRGSNTQYF	TGTGCCAGCGGGGGGACTAGGGGTTCAAATACGCAGTATTTT